The rows below give T cell receptor beta chains drawn from one sample of a study of graft-versus-host responses after intestinal transplantation. TCRdb's copy holds only in-frame clones and misses some; the assay was immunoSEQ multiplex PCR. In the table there are about 110,000 clones, 87% of which are singletons. Antigens for these TCRs are unknown. The sample in question was unstimulated CD4+ T cells sorted from spleen or lymph node cells, obtained before transplant. All receptors come from a human donor who was the organ donor for an intestinal transplant. Both conserved end residues are part of each CDR3. A D gene is named only where the DNA matches it firmly. Not every row has a clone size; where given, it reads once, few, many or a size class.

len: 19; v_gene: TRBV11-3; d_gene: -; abundance: -; j_gene: TRBJ2-1; CDR3aa: CASSLAGYIGLASNNEQFF; CDR3nt: TGTGCCAGCAGCTTAGCGGGATATATCGGTCTAGCGTCGAACAATGAGCAGTTCTTC
len: 17; v_gene: TRBV5-6; d_gene: -; abundance: -; j_gene: TRBJ2-1; CDR3aa: CASSPSVFRDGYNEQFF; CDR3nt: TGTGCCAGCAGCCCCTCGGTCTTTCGGGACGGATACAATGAGCAGTTCTTC
len: 13; v_gene: TRBV11-2; d_gene: -; abundance: -; j_gene: TRBJ1-1; CDR3aa: CASSTGQGNEAFF; CDR3nt: TGTGCCAGCAGCACGGGTCAGGGCAACGAAGCTTTCTTT
len: 13; v_gene: TRBV2; d_gene: -; abundance: -; j_gene: TRBJ2-2; CDR3aa: CASSGRWTGELFF; CDR3nt: TGTGCCAGCAGTGGCAGGTGGACCGGGGAGCTGTTTTTT
len: 13; v_gene: TRBV27; d_gene: -; abundance: -; j_gene: TRBJ2-3; CDR3aa: CASSSLFTDTQYF; CDR3nt: TGTGCCAGCAGTTCCCTATTCACAGATACGCAGTATTTT
len: 15; v_gene: TRBV6-1; d_gene: -; abundance: -; j_gene: TRBJ1-1; CDR3aa: CASSPPYGGNTEAFF; CDR3nt: TGTGCCAGCAGTCCACCGTACGGGGGTAACACTGAAGCTTTCTTT
len: 13; v_gene: TRBV2; d_gene: -; abundance: -; j_gene: TRBJ2-7; CDR3aa: CASRRDSSYEQYF; CDR3nt: TGTGCCAGCAGGCGGGACAGCTCCTACGAGCAGTACTTC
len: 14; v_gene: TRBV19; d_gene: TRBD2; abundance: -; j_gene: TRBJ2-3; CDR3aa: CASSGGRGGDTQYF; CDR3nt: TGTGCCAGTAGTGGTGGTCGGGGGGGAGATACGCAGTATTTT
len: 16; v_gene: TRBV18; d_gene: TRBD1; abundance: -; j_gene: TRBJ2-1; CDR3aa: CASSPPRDSHYNEQFF; CDR3nt: TGTGCCAGCTCACCACCTAGGGACAGCCACTACAATGAGCAGTTCTTC
len: 14; v_gene: TRBV7-2; d_gene: -; abundance: -; j_gene: TRBJ2-7; CDR3aa: CASSLIGSSYEQYF; CDR3nt: TGTGCCAGCAGCTTAATAGGGAGCTCCTACGAGCAGTACTTC
len: 16; v_gene: TRBV4-1; d_gene: -; abundance: -; j_gene: TRBJ1-5; CDR3aa: CASSAYDTRGNQPQHF; CDR3nt: TGCGCCAGCAGCGCATATGACACCCGCGGCAATCAGCCCCAGCATTTT
len: 15; v_gene: TRBV7-9; d_gene: TRBD1; abundance: -; j_gene: TRBJ2-3; CDR3aa: CASSLPGQSADTQYF; CDR3nt: TGTGCCAGCAGCCTTCCGGGACAGAGCGCAGATACGCAGTATTTT
len: 14; v_gene: TRBV6-5; d_gene: -; abundance: few; j_gene: TRBJ1-5; CDR3aa: CASRGGARNQPQHF; CDR3nt: TGTGCCAGCAGAGGGGGGGCTCGGAATCAGCCCCAGCATTTT
len: 14; v_gene: TRBV25-1; d_gene: -; abundance: once; j_gene: TRBJ2-7; CDR3aa: CASSGGFGIDEQYF; CDR3nt: TGTGCCAGCAGTGGGGGGTTTGGAATCGACGAGCAGTACTTC